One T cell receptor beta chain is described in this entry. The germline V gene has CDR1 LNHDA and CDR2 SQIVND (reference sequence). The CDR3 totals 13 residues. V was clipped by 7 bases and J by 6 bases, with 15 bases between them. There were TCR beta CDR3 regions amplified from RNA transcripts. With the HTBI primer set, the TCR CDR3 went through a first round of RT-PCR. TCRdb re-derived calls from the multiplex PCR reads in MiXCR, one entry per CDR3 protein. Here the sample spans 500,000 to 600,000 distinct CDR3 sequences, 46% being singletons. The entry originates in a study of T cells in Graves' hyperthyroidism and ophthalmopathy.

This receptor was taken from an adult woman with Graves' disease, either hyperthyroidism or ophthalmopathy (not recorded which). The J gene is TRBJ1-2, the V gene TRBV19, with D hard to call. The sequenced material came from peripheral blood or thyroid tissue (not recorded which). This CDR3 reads CASMRDRLHGYTF. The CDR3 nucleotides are TGTGCCAGTATGAGGGATAGGCTCCATGGCTACACCTTC.